The 23 T cell receptor beta chains in this list originate from one sample, sequenced in a study of CD8+ T cells in alopecia areata. RNA was isolated and reverse transcribed to cDNA, the sequencing template. Only in-frame clones appear in the TCRdb table, and some are missing; sequencing was by immunoSEQ multiplex PCR. This record lists roughly 3,200 clones, none seen once only, and the top ten clones contain roughly 9.1%. Sample time point: mouse skin 3 weeks after grafting. Sample: skin, taken at week 3. These receptors came from a C3H/HeJ mouse with alopecia areata. This strain has MHC haplotype H2-k.

This clone was observed many times. Gene names and germline match the mouse. The CDR3 DNA, read in part, is TGTGCTAGCAGCCGGGACTGGGGGGGCGAC. This gives the protein CASSRDWGGD. The whole CDR3 sequence reads CASSRDWGGDDYTF. The chain carries TRBV29 and TRBJ1-2; the D gene is possibly TRBD1 (6 bases). The read terminates 4 residues ahead of where the CDR3 ends, so the germline J gene completes it. CDR1 and CDR2 from the germline V gene are MSHET and SYDVDS. CDR3 length equals 14 residues.

This clone ranks as medium-sized (0.01 to 0.1%). Each gene name is a mouse one. The read gets to within 4 residues of the CDR3 end, and the germline J gene fills in the rest. V and J are TRBV13-3 and TRBJ2-7; 8 bases map to TRBD2. Germline CDR1 NNHDY, CDR2 SYVADS. CDR3 size: 14 residues. Trimming removed 5 bases from V and 0 bases from J; junction bases left unmatched: 4. The DNA read from the CDR3 is TGTGCCAGCAGCCTGGGGGGCAGCTCCTAT. It is translated as CASSLGGSSY. In full, the CDR3 reads CASSLGGSSYEQYF.

Judged by abundance, this clone is large. Genes and germline are mouse. The read ends 4 residues shy of where the CDR3 ends; the end is completed using the germline J gene. J is TRBJ2-5 and V is TRBV17, with 7 bases that match TRBD1. Trimming took 5 bases from V and 2 from J; bases not matched to a gene: 4. CDR1 is MNHDT and CDR2 is YYDKIL in the germline V gene. This CDR3 is 14 amino acids long. The part of the CDR3 DNA that was read is TGTGCTAGCAGTCAGTCAGGGGGCCAAGAC. Amino acids: CASSQSGGQD. In full, the CDR3 reads CASSQSGGQDTQYF.

This clone was observed many times. The gene symbols are mouse symbols. The read terminates 4 residues before the CDR3 end, so the remaining end is supplied by the germline J gene. The chain recombines TRBV13-2 with TRBJ2-2, with 10 bases lining up with TRBD2. Germline-derived CDR1 and CDR2 are NNHNN and SYGAGS (reference sequence). J was trimmed by 3 bases and V by 2 bases; bases with no gene match: 1. The CDR3 spans 15 residues. This chain's CDR3 is CASGDWGGHTGQLYF. CDR3 bases read: TGTGCCAGCGGTGACTGGGGGGGCCACACCGGG.

The table lists this clone with many counts. These gene names are mouse names. The CDR3 end lies 4 residues beyond the end of the read and is filled in from the germline J gene. The chain has TRBV13-1 and TRBJ2-7; TRBD2 agrees at 9 bases. Trimming removed 0 bases from V and 0 bases from J; junction bases left unmatched: 1. The germline gives CDR1 NSHNY, CDR2 SYGAGN. This CDR3 has 15 amino acids. The CDR3 reads CASSDVGGASYEQYF. CDR3 bases read: TGTGCCAGCAGTGATGTTGGGGGGGCCTCCTAT.

The table lists this clone with many counts. Gene names and germline match the mouse. The CDR3 extends 4 residues past the end of the read, so its final part is completed from the germline J gene. The chain uses TRBV16 and TRBJ2-3, with 12 bases aligning to TRBD2. This CDR3 spans 16 amino acids. The V and J ends lost 5 bases and 0 bases, in that order; junction bases with no gene match: 3. The germline V gene has CDR1 SGHSA and CDR2 FRNQAP. Here the CDR3 reads CASSLDWGGSAETLYF. The covered CDR3 bases are TGTGCAAGCAGCCTGGACTGGGGGGGTAGTGCAGAA.

This clone counts as medium-sized (0.01 to 0.1%). Gene names and germline refer to mouse. From the germline J gene comes the end of the CDR3, since the read stops 4 residues before it. The chain uses TRBV1 and TRBJ2-5; 7 nucleotides align to TRBD1. Germline V gives CDR1 NSQYPW, CDR2 LRSPGD (reference sequence). This CDR3 spans 13 amino acids. CDR3 amino acids: CTCSSRQGDTQYF. CDR3 DNA (partial): TGCACCTGCAGTTCGCGACAGGGAGAC.

This clone is labeled medium-sized. Germline and genes: mouse. The CDR3 extends 4 residues past the end of the read, so its final part is completed from the germline J gene. The J gene is TRBJ2-7, the V gene TRBV19; 11 bases agree with TRBD2. Germline CDR1 reads FNHDT; CDR2 reads SITEND (reference sequence). The CDR3 length is 14 residues. V lost 5 bases, J lost 2 bases, and 3 bases stayed unmatched. Partial CDR3 DNA: TGTGCCAGCAGCAAACTGGGGGGGCCCTAT. This sequence encodes CASSKLGGPY. From start to end, the CDR3 is CASSKLGGPYEQYF.

This clone was seen only a few times. Genes and germline come from the mouse. The sequenced fragment ends 4 residues before the CDR3 boundary, so the rest is inferred from the germline J gene. The V gene is TRBV13-2, the J gene TRBJ2-4; TRBD2 agrees at 9 bases. The length of the CDR3 is 13 residues. Per germline, CDR1 NNHNN and CDR2 SYGAGS (reference sequence). CDR3 sequence reads: CASGETGGNTLYF. The CDR3 DNA, read in part, is TGTGCCAGCGGTGAAACTGGGGGGAAC.

In its sample, this clone is medium-sized. The gene names given are mouse names. The read gets to within 4 residues of the CDR3 end, and the germline J gene fills in the rest. The chain joins TRBV13-3 to TRBJ2-1, with D hard to call. Germline loops: CDR1 NNHDY, CDR2 SYVADS. Trimming took off 4 bases at V and 1 base at J, with 6 bases between the two ends. The CDR3 is made up of 13 amino acids. The CDR3 DNA, read in part, is TGTGCCAGCAGTTTCTGGAACTATGCT. This translates into CASSFWNYA. The whole CDR3 protein is CASSFWNYAEQFF.

Many counts were recorded for this clone. Germline and genes here are mouse. The CDR3 end falls 3 residues outside the read, so it is completed with the germline J gene. This chain joins TRBV13-2 and TRBJ1-6, with 10 positions matching TRBD1. TRBJ1-6 is designated an ORF whose function remains uncertain. The CDR3 covers 15 residues. CDR1 and CDR2 from the germline V gene are NNHNN and SYGAGS (reference sequence). V gave up 4 bases and J gave up 5 bases; unmatched junction bases: 3. The CDR3 here is CASGPGQGNNSPLYF. The DNA read from the CDR3 is TGTGCCAGCGGTCCGGGACAGGGGAATAATTCGCCC.

This clone occurred many times. Gene names and germline refer to mouse. The read gets to within 4 residues of the CDR3 end, and the germline J gene fills in the rest. J is TRBJ2-7 and V is TRBV13-3, with D perhaps TRBD1 (6 bases). The germline V gene encodes CDR1 NNHDY and CDR2 SYVADS. The CDR3 sequence is 13 residues long. The ends were cut back, 3 bases at V and 0 bases at J, with 7 bases in the middle. The part of the CDR3 DNA that was read is TGTGCCAGCAGTGGGGACACCTCCTAT. It is translated as CASSGDTSY. The whole CDR3 sequence is CASSGDTSYEQYF.

In this sample, this clone is medium-sized. Gene names and germline refer to mouse. Read coverage stops 4 residues before the CDR3 terminus; the germline J gene supplies the remainder. The chain uses TRBV12-1 and TRBJ2-1, with 11 nucleotides matching TRBD2. The junction had 7 bases not matched to a gene; V was cut back by 3 bases and J by 4 bases. The CDR3 extends over 16 amino acids. Germline CDR1 reads SGHSN; CDR2 reads HYEKVE. CDR3 residues: CASSFPGTGGYAEQFF. The part of the CDR3 DNA that was read is TGTGCCAGCTCTTTCCCCGGGACTGGGGGTTATGCT.

For this clone: Mouse gene names and germline throughout. The read comes to an end 4 residues before the CDR3 does, leaving the germline J gene to fill in the end. The rearrangement joins TRBV31 to TRBJ2-5; 7 bases are shared with TRBD2. CDR3 length: 13 residues. In germline, CDR1 is GKSSPN, CDR2 SITVG. J was trimmed by 0 bases and V by 4 bases; bases with no gene match: 1. This CDR3 is CAWMGGNQDTQYF. CDR3 bases read: TGTGCCTGGATGGGGGGTAACCAAGAC.

This clone was seen at least ten times. Gene names are mouse gene names. The read comes to an end 4 residues before the CDR3 does, leaving the germline J gene to fill in the end. At the DNA level, this CDR3 is encoded by other sequences in the same sample as well. V is TRBV31 and J is TRBJ1-2, with 7 bases lining up with TRBD1. The junction had 4 bases not matched to a gene; V was cut back by 3 bases and J by 0 bases. The CDR3 spans 14 residues. Germline assignment: CDR1 GKSSPN and CDR2 SITVG. CDR3 loop: CAWSRDRANSDYTF. The sequenced CDR3 bases are TGTGCCTGGAGCCGGGACAGAGCAAACTCC.

By proportion, this clone is medium-sized. The gene names here belong to mouse. The CDR3 is cut off 4 residues early in the read; its end comes from the germline J gene. The V call is TRBV14, the J call TRBJ2-3; 7 bases map to TRBD1. The CDR3 is made up of 13 amino acids. Germline CDR1 and CDR2: SGHDT and FRDEAV. After removal of 5 bases from V and 0 bases from J, the junction contained 0 bases not matched to a gene. The sequenced CDR3 bases are TGTGCCAGCAGGGACAGGAGTGCAGAA. This encodes CASRDRSAE. The whole CDR3 region reads CASRDRSAETLYF.

Note on this clone: Genes here carry mouse names. The sequenced fragment ends 4 residues before the CDR3 boundary, so the rest is inferred from the germline J gene. V usage is TRBV29 and J usage is TRBJ2-1; 8 nucleotides agree with TRBD1. From germline, CDR1 is MSHET and CDR2 SYDVDS. V trimming: 3 bases; J trimming: 3 bases; junction bases outside the gene matches: 1. The CDR3 is 14 amino acids. CDR3 sequence reads: CASSFTGGYAEQFF. The covered CDR3 bases are TGTGCTAGCAGTTTTACAGGGGGCTATGCT.

Details on this clone: Mouse gene names and germline throughout. The observed sequence ends 4 residues before the CDR3 terminus, with the missing tail filled in from the germline J gene. The chain carries TRBV2 and TRBJ2-1, with 9 bases fitting TRBD2. CDR3 length: 17 residues. V lost 1 base to trimming and J lost 0 bases; unmatched junction nucleotides: 4. Germline lookup yields CDR1 LGHNA and CDR2 YSYQKL. CDR3 region: CASSQAWGGDNYAEQFF. The DNA read from the CDR3 is TGTGCCAGCAGCCAAGCCTGGGGGGGAGATAACTATGCT.

This clone came up many times. The gene names here belong to mouse. The read terminates 4 residues before the CDR3 end, so the remaining end is supplied by the germline J gene. The chain combines TRBV29 with TRBJ2-1; no firm D call. Germline V lookup: CDR1 MSHET, CDR2 SYDVDS. The CDR3 runs to 12 residues. CDR3 sequence: CASSFLRAEQFF. The part of the CDR3 DNA that was read is TGTGCTAGCAGTTTCTTGAGGGCT.

This clone is labeled medium-sized. The genes and germline here are from mouse. The read gets to within 4 residues of the CDR3 end, and the germline J gene fills in the rest. The J gene is TRBJ2-1, the V gene TRBV12-1; 10 bases are a match to TRBD2. The CDR3 covers 17 residues. J gave up 0 bases and V 0 bases, and 4 bases lay outside the gene matches. Germline CDR1 reads SGHSN; CDR2 reads HYEKVE. The CDR3 sequence is CASSLPGGAYNYAEQFF. Incomplete CDR3 DNA: TGTGCCAGCTCTCTCCCTGGGGGGGCCTATAACTATGCT.

This clone is categorized as medium-sized. Gene and germline names: mouse. Read data end 4 residues before the CDR3 end; the end is taken from the germline J gene. The chain uses TRBV19 and TRBJ1-2; a weak D match, TRBD1 (5 bases). Per germline, CDR1 FNHDT and CDR2 SITEND (reference sequence). V gave up 3 bases and J gave up 0 bases, with 9 bases separating them. The CDR3 sequence is 14 residues long. CDR3 loop: CASSKDTANSDYTF. The part of the CDR3 DNA that was read is TGTGCCAGCAGTAAGGACACCGCAAACTCC.

By share of the sample, this clone is medium-sized. These gene names are mouse names. The CDR3 region is CASSSWTGGNTGQLYF. CDR3 DNA, as far as it was read: TGTGCTAGCAGTAGCTGGACTGGGGGAAACACCGGG. This chain links TRBV17 with TRBJ2-2; 10 bases align to TRBD2. The CDR3 end falls 4 residues outside the read, so it is completed with the germline J gene. The CDR3 runs 16 residues. Germline CDR1 and CDR2: MNHDT and YYDKIL. The trim removed 3 bases at V and 1 base at J, leaving 2 bases unmatched. Using reference TRBV17 and TRBJ2-2 for the parts outside the CDR3, the full variable domain is DTTVKQNPRYKLARVGKPVNLICSQTMNHDTMYWYQKKPNQAPKLLLFYYDKILNREADTFEKFQSSRPNNSFCSLYIGSAGLEYSAMYLCASSSWTGGNTGQLYFGEGSKLTVL.

On this clone itself: Gene names follow the mouse nomenclature. Read sequence stops 4 residues before the CDR3 end, and the germline J gene provides the missing end. This chain uses TRBV29 with TRBJ2-3; D is ambiguous. Germline CDR1 and CDR2: MSHET and SYDVDS. The V end was cut by 4 bases, the J end by 0 bases, with 8 bases between. CDR3 length: 14 residues. The CDR3: CASSSTDSAETLYF. The sequenced CDR3 bases are TGTGCTAGCAGTTCCACAGATAGTGCAGAA.